These 13 T cell receptor beta chains originate from one sample sequenced in a study of blood T cell repertoires in COVID-19. Sequencing was performed with immunoSEQ multiplex PCR; in TCRdb, only in-frame clones are kept and a portion is missing. Among some 89,000 clones, less than 95% were seen once, and the ten largest hold 1.7%. Sequencing was performed on peripheral blood. The receptors originated from a man in his 60s with acute or convalescent COVID-19.

The count of this clone is one. The chain couples TRBV3-1 (or the pseudogene TRBV3-2) to TRBJ2-7; unclear D gene. V was clipped by 1 base and J by 0 bases, with 7 bases between them. The CDR3 has 14 residues. CDR1 and CDR2 (germline): LGHDT, YNNKEL (reference sequence). This chain's CDR3 is CASSQVRSSYEQYF. CDR3 in DNA: TGTGCCAGCAGCCAAGTTCGGAGCTCCTACGAGCAGTACTTC.

On this clone itself: This specimen includes other DNA sequences encoding the same CDR3. The chain joins TRBV6-5 to TRBJ1-2, with a tentative D call TRBD1 (5 bases). In germline, CDR1 is MNHEY, CDR2 SVGAGI. V lost 6 bases to trimming and J lost 2 bases, with 7 bases between them. There are 12 residues in the CDR3. The CDR3 nucleotides are TGTGCCAGCAGCTGGGGCAACTATGGCTACACCTTC. This gives the protein CASSWGNYGYTF.

The chain recombines TRBV6-2 or TRBV6-3 with TRBJ1-1; D may be TRBD1 (5 bases). The CDR3 is 13 residues long. The germline V and J ends were trimmed by 2 bases and 3 bases, with 7 bases remaining between them. The germline V gene has CDR1 MNHEY and CDR2 SVGEGT. The chain's CDR3 is CASSYRGYTEAFF. The CDR3 region has the DNA TGTGCCAGCAGTTACAGGGGCTACACTGAAGCTTTCTTT.

CDR3 protein: CASSLSGRGLLYGYTF. The CDR3 nucleotides are TGTGCCAGCAGTTTATCGGGCAGGGGGCTTCTATACGGCTACACCTTC. The J gene is TRBJ1-2, the V gene TRBV28, with TRBD1 identical over 8 bases. Looked up from germline, CDR1 is MDHEN and CDR2 is SYDVKM. The ends lost 1 base at V and 8 bases at J; junction bases unmatched: 12. There are 16 residues in the CDR3.

DNA of the CDR3: TGTGCCAGCTCTCCTAACGGGGGGAACACTGAAGCTTTCTTT. It is translated as CASSPNGGNTEAFF. This chain joins TRBV18 and TRBJ1-1; maybe TRBD1 (5 bases). V lost 6 bases, J lost 1 base, and 12 bases lay in between. The CDR3 has 14 residues. CDR1 and CDR2 (germline): KGHSH, LQKENI.

This chain joins TRBV6-6 and TRBJ1-2; 8 bases match TRBD1. The CDR3 is made up of 15 amino acids. The junction had 4 bases not matched to a gene; V was cut back by 2 bases and J by 2 bases. From germline, CDR1 is MNHNY and CDR2 SVGAGI (reference sequence). CDR3 bases: TGTGCCAGCAGTTACAGGACAGGGTTGAACTATGGCTACACCTTC. Translating it yields CASSYRTGLNYGYTF.

The table lists this clone with a count of one. This chain links TRBV18 with TRBJ2-5, with 7 nucleotides matching TRBD1. The CDR3 is 14 residues long. The germline gives CDR1 KGHSH, CDR2 LQKENI. V lost 5 bases, J lost 0 bases, and 3 bases stayed unmatched. CDR3 region: CASSSQGYQETQYF. The CDR3 DNA reads as TGTGCCAGCTCATCACAGGGGTACCAAGAGACCCAGTACTTC.

The count of this clone is one. The genes are TRBV7-9 and TRBJ1-4, with 8 bases matching TRBD1. CDR1 and CDR2 (germline): SEHNR, FQNEAQ (reference sequence). J lost 8 bases, V lost 5 bases, and 7 bases had no gene match. The CDR3 covers 14 residues. CDR3 residues: CASSPQGAVEKLFF. CDR3 bases: TGTGCCAGCAGCCCCCAGGGGGCCGTAGAAAAACTGTTTTTT.

The V and J genes are TRBV11-3 and TRBJ2-1; D ambiguous. Germline V gene data show CDR1 as SGHNT and CDR2 as YENEEA. This CDR3 is built from 11 residues. V was cut by 5 bases and J by 10 bases, with 9 bases left in between. CDR3: CASSPAEEQFF. The CDR3 DNA reads TGTGCCAGCAGCCCGGCGGAAGAGCAGTTCTTC.

The V gene is TRBV30, the J gene TRBJ1-5, with D possibly matching TRBD1 (5 bases). The V gene lost 1 base and the J gene lost 6 bases, with 10 bases spanning the gap. Per germline, CDR1 GTSNPN and CDR2 SVGIG (reference sequence). This CDR3 is built from 13 residues. In DNA form, the CDR3 reads TGTGCCTGGAGTGCAGGGTCGAGTCAGCCCCAGCATTTT. Its protein product is CAWSAGSSQPQHF.

This chain uses TRBV3-1 (or the pseudogene TRBV3-2) with TRBJ1-1; D is undetermined. With 0 bases removed from V and 1 base from J, the gap between germline ends came to 6 bases. This CDR3 has 14 residues. In germline, CDR1 is LGHDT, CDR2 YNNKEL (reference sequence). Written as DNA, the CDR3 is TGTGCCAGCAGCCAAGATCTTTGGAACACTGAAGCTTTCTTT. Translating gives CASSQDLWNTEAFF.

The genes are TRBV10-3 and TRBJ1-6, with 7 bases aligning to TRBD1. V shed 4 bases, J shed 6 bases, and the junction held 3 bases outside the gene matches. Germline CDR1 is ENHRY and CDR2 is SYGVKD. The CDR3 has 14 amino acids. The CDR3 sequence is CAISGQGGNSPLHF. The CDR3 DNA reads as TGTGCCATCAGTGGACAGGGAGGTAATTCACCCCTCCACTTT.

The chain combines TRBV6-1 with TRBJ1-5, with unresolved D. V was trimmed by 0 bases and J by 1 base, leaving 4 bases between them. Germline values: CDR1 MNHNS, CDR2 SASEGT. The CDR3 covers 14 residues. CDR3 sequence (DNA): TGTGCCAGCAGTGAAGCGGCCAGCAATCAGCCCCAGCATTTT. The encoded protein is CASSEAASNQPQHF.